This T cell receptor (beta chain) was captured by sequencing in a study of PD-L1 blockade in urothelial cancer. Time point noted: pretreatment peripheral blood. The sample holds a few counts of this clone. Sequencing was performed with immunoSEQ multiplex PCR; in TCRdb, only in-frame clones are kept and a portion is missing. Here the sample spans tens of thousands of clones, approximately 90% being singletons. Trimming pared 6 bases from V and 1 base from J, leaving 9 bases between. This CDR3 is 13 amino acids long. The germline V gene has CDR1 SNHLY and CDR2 FYNNEI. The material sequenced was PBMCs, taken around atezolizumab (anti-PD-L1) treatment. The TCR sequence derives from a woman in her sixties or seventies with urothelial cancer. V gene TRBV2 combines with J gene TRBJ1-1, with unresolved D. The chain's CDR3 is CASRADTNTEAFF. CDR3 nucleotides: TGTGCCAGCAGAGCCGACACGAACACTGAAGCTTTCTTT. The full variable domain, with the rest looked up from reference TRBV2 and TRBJ1-1, is EPEVTQTPSHQVTQMGQEVILRCVPISNHLYFYWYRQILGQKVEFLVSFYNNEISEKSEIFDDQFSVERPDGSNFTLKIRSTKLEDSAMYFCASRADTNTEAFFGQGTRLTVV.